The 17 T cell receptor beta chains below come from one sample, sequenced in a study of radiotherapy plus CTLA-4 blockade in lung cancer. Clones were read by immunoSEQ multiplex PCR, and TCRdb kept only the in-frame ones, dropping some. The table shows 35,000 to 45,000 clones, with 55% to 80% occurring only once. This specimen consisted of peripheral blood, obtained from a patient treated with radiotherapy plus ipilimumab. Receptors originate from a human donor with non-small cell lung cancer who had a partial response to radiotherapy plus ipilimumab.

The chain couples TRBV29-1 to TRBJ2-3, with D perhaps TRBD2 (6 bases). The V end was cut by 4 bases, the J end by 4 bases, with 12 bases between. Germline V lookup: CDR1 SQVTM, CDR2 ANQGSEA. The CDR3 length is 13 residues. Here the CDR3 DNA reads TGCAGCGTTGTGCGGCGGGGCGCAGATACGCAGTATTTT. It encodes CSVVRRGADTQYF.

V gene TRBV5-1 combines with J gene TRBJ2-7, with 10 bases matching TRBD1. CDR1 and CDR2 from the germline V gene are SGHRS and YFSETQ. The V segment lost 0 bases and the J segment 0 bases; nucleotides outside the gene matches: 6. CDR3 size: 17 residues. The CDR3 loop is CASSLGVRDRGSYEQYF. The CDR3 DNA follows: TGCGCCAGCAGCTTGGGAGTCCGGGACAGGGGCTCCTACGAGCAGTACTTC.

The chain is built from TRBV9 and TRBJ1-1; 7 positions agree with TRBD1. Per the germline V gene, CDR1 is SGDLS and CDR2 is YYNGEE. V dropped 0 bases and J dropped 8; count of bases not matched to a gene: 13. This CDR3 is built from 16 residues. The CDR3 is CASSVGVGRGQVEAFF. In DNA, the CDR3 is TGTGCCAGCAGCGTAGGAGTGGGGCGAGGACAGGTAGAAGCTTTCTTT.

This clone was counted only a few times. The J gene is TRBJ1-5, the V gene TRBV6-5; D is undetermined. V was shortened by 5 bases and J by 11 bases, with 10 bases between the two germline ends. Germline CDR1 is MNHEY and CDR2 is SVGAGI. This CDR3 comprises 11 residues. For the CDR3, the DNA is TGTGCCAGCAGTCAGATCCAGGCCCAGCATTTT. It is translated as CASSQIQAQHF.

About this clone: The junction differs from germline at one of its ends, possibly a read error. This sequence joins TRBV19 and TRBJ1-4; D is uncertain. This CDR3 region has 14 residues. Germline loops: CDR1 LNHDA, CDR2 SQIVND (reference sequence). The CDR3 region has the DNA TGTGCCACCAAGGAGGACCGAGCTAATGAAGAACTGTTTTTT. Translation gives CATKEDRANEELFF.

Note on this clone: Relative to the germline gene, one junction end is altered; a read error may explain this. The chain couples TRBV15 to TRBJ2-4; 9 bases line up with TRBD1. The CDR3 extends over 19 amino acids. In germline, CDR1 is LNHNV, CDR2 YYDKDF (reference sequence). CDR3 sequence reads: CAASRESSGTGRAKNIQYF. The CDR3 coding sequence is TGTGCCGCCAGCAGAGAGTCCAGCGGGACAGGGAGGGCCAAAAACATTCAGTACTTC. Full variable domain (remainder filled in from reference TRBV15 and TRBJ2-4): DAMVIQNPRYQVTQFGKPVTLSCSQTLNHNVMYWYQQKSSQAPKLLFHYYDKDFNNEADTPDNFQSRRPNTSFCFLDIRSPGLGDTAMYLCAASRESSGTGRAKNIQYFGAGTRLSVL.

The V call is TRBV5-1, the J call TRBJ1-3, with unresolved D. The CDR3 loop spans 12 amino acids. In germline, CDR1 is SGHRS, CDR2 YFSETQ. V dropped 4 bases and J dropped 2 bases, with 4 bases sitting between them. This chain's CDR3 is CASSETGNTIYF. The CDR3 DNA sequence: TGCGCCAGCAGCGAGACTGGAAACACCATATATTTT.

CDR3 sequence: CAISTGTGEETQYF. DNA of the CDR3: TGTGCCATCAGTACCGGGACAGGCGAAGAGACCCAGTACTTC. The chain recombines TRBV10-3 with TRBJ2-5; 8 nucleotides align to TRBD1. Germline assignment: CDR1 ENHRY and CDR2 SYGVKD. CDR3 size: 14 residues. V lost 5 bases, J lost 3 bases, and 5 bases stayed unmatched.

The CDR3 loop reads CASTQSLSSGETGELFF. The DNA of the CDR3 is TGTGCCAGTACCCAATCGTTGTCTAGCGGGGAGACCGGGGAGCTGTTTTTT. The gene calls are TRBV19 and TRBJ2-2, with 9 bases lining up with TRBD2. The germline V gene has CDR1 LNHDA and CDR2 SQIVND (reference sequence). The V segment lost 7 bases and the J segment 5 bases; nucleotides outside the gene matches: 14. The CDR3 is 17 amino acids.

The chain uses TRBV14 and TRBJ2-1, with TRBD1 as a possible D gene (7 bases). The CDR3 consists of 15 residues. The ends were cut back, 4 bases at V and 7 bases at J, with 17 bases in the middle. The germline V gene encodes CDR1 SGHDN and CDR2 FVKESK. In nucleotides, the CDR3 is TGTGCCAGCAGCCCCGCGGCAGGGGGGATGAATGAGCAGTTCTTC. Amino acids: CASSPAAGGMNEQFF.

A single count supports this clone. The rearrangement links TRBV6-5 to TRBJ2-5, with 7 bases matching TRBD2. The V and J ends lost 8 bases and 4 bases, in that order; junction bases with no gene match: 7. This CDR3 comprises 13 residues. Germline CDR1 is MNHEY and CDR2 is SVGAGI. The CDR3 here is CASWRAGTETQYF. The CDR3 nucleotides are TGTGCCAGCTGGCGAGCGGGAACAGAGACCCAGTACTTC.

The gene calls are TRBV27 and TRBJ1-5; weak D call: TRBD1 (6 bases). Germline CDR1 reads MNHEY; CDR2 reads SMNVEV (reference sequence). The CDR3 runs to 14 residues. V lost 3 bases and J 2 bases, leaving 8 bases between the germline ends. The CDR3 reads CASSFSGGNQPQHF. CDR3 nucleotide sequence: TGTGCCAGCAGTTTTTCAGGGGGCAATCAGCCCCAGCATTTT.

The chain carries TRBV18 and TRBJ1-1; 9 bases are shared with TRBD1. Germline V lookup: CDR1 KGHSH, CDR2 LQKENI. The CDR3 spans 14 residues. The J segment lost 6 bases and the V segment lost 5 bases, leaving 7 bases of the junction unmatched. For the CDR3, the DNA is TGTGCCAGCTCAACGGGACAGGGAGGTCCTGAAGCTTTCTTT. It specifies CASSTGQGGPEAFF.

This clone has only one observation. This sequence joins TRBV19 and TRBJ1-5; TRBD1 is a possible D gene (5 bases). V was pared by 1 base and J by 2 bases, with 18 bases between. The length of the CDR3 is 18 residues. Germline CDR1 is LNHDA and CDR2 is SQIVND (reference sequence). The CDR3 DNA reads TGTGCCAGTAGTATAGGAGGCGGCGGGGGTGCGGGCAATCAGCCCCAGCATTTT. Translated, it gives CASSIGGGGGAGNQPQHF.

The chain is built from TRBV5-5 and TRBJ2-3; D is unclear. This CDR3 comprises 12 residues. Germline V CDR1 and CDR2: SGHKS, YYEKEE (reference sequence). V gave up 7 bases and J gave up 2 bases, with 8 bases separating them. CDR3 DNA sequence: TGTGCCAGCGAACCTATCACAGATACGCAGTATTTT. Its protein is CASEPITDTQYF.

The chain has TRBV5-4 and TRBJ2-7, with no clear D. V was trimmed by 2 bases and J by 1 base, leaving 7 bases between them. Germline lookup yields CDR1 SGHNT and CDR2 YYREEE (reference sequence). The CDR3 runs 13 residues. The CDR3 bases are TGTGCCAGCAGCTTAGTACATTCCTACGAGCAGTACTTC. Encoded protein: CASSLVHSYEQYF. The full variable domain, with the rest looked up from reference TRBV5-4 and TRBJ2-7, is ETGVTQSPTHLIKTRGQQVTLRCSSQSGHNTVSWYQQALGQGPQFIFQYYREEENGRGNFPPRFSGLQFPNYSSELNVNALELDDSALYLCASSLVHSYEQYFGPGTRLTVT.

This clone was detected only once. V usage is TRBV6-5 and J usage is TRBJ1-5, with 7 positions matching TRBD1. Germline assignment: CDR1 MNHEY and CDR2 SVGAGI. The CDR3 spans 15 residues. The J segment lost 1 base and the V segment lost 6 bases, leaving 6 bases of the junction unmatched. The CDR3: CASRRGTDSNQPQHF. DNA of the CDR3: TGTGCCAGCAGGAGGGGGACAGACAGCAATCAGCCCCAGCATTTT.